The 4 T cell receptor beta chains below all came from one sample that was sequenced in a study of T cell repertoires in cytomegalovirus infection. No antigen has been assigned to these receptors. TCRdb re-called the reads with MiXCR, one entry per CDR3 protein. The table includes about 310,000 distinct CDR3 sequences, just under 25% detected once. This specimen was cultured PBMCs, taken from culture after CMV antigen stimulation. All receptors come from a human donor in good health (CMV status not recorded). Some clones in this sample may be carry-over from other donors' samples.

The chain couples TRBV7-2 to TRBJ1-1; no definite D call. Germline CDR1 reads SGHTA; CDR2 reads FQGNSA. CDR3 size: 15 residues. Trimming removed 3 bases at V and 0 bases at J, with 11 bases between. The CDR3 coding sequence is TGTGCCAGCAGCTTTAACAGCCGGGTGAACACTGAAGCTTTCTTT. It is translated as CASSFNSRVNTEAFF.

This chain joins TRBV12-3 or TRBV12-4 and TRBJ1-5, with TRBD1 matching over 7 bases. This CDR3 has 14 residues. V trimming: 4 bases; J trimming: 3 bases; junction bases outside the gene matches: 3. CDR3 in DNA: TGTGCCAGCAGTTCGGGACAGCTCAATCAGCCCCAGCATTTT. Translating it yields CASSSGQLNQPQHF.

The chain joins TRBV11-2 to TRBJ2-1, with TRBD2 matching 7 bases. The germline CDR1 and CDR2 sequences are SGHAT and FQNNGV. This CDR3 comprises 14 residues. With 5 bases clipped from V and 5 bases from J, the junction kept 6 bases outside the gene matches. CDR3 in amino acids: CASSALTSHNEQFF. CDR3 DNA sequence: TGTGCCAGCAGCGCTTTGACTAGCCACAATGAGCAGTTCTTC.

At least ten counts were recorded for this clonotype. The V and J genes are TRBV7-2 and TRBJ2-2, with 9 bases matching TRBD2. Germline V lookup: CDR1 SGHTA, CDR2 FQGNSA. The V segment lost 5 bases and the J segment 6 bases; nucleotides outside the gene matches: 7. The CDR3 spans 15 residues. The CDR3 DNA reads as TGTGCCAGCAGCCCGTCAGCGGGAGGAGCCGGGGAGCTGTTTTTT. It is translated as CASSPSAGGAGELFF.